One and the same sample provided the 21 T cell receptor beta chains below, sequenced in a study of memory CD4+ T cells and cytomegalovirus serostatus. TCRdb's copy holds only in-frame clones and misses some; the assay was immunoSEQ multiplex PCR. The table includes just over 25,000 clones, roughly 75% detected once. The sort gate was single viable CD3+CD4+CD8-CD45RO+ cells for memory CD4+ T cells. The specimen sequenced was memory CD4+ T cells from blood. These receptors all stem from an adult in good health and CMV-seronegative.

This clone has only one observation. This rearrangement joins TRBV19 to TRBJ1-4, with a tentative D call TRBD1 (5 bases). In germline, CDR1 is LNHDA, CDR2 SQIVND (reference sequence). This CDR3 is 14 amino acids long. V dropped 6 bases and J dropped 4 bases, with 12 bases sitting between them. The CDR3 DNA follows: TGTGCCAGTAGCCCACAGGCGGTTAATGAAAAACTGTTTTTT. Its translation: CASSPQAVNEKLFF.

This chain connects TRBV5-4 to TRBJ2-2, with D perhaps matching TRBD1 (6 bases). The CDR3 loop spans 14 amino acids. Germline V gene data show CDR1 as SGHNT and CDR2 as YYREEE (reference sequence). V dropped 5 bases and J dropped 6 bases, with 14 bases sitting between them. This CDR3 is CASSFLQGPGELFF. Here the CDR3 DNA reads TGTGCCAGCAGTTTCTTACAGGGACCCGGGGAGCTGTTTTTT.

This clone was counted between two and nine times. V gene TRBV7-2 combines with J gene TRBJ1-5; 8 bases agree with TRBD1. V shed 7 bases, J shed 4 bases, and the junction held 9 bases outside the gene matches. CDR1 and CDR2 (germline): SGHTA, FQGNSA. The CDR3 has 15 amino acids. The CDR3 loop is CASKGTGGLNQPQHF. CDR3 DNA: TGTGCCAGCAAGGGAACAGGGGGACTAAATCAGCCCCAGCATTTT.

The CDR3 DNA reads as TGCAGCGTTCCAGGACGGAGCTCGGAAGCTTTCTTT. Residues: CSVPGRSSEAFF. V is TRBV29-1 and J is TRBJ1-1; no firm D call. Trimming took 5 bases from V and 8 from J, leaving 15 bases between them. The germline CDR1 and CDR2 sequences are SQVTM and ANQGSEA. This CDR3 comprises 12 residues.

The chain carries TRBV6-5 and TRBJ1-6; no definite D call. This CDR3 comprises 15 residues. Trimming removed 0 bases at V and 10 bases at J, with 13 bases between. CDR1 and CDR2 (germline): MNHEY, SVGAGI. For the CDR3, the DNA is TGTGCCAGCAGTTACTCTTGGATGCGGAGATCACCCCTCCACTTT. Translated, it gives CASSYSWMRRSPLHF.

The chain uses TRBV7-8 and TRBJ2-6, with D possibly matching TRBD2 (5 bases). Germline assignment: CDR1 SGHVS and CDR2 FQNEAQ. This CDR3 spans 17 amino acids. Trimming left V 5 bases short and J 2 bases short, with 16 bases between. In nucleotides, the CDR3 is TGTGCCAGCAGCCCGAGGGAAGTCTTGGCTGGGGCCAACGTCCTGACTTTC. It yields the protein CASSPREVLAGANVLTF.

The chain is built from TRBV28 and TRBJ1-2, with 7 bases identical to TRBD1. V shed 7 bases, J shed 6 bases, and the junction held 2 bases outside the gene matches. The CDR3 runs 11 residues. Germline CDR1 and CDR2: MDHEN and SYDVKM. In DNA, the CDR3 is TGTGCCAGCACCGACAGGGATGGCTACACCTTC. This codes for CASTDRDGYTF.

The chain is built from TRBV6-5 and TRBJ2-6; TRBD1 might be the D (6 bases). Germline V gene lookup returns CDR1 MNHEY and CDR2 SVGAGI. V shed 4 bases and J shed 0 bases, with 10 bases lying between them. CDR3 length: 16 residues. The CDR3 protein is CASSSQGGSGANVLTF. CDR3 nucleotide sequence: TGTGCCAGCAGTTCGCAAGGGGGCTCTGGGGCCAACGTCCTGACTTTC.

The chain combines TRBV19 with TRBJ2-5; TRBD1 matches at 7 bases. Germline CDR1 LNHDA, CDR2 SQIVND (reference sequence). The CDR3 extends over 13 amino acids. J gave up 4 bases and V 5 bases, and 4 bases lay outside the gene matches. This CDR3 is CASSPGQVETQYF. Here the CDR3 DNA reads TGTGCCAGTAGTCCCGGACAGGTAGAGACCCAGTACTTC.

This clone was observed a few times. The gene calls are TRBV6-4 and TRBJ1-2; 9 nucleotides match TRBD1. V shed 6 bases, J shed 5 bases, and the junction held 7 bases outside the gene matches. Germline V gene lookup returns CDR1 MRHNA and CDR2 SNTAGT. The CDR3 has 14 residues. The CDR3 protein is CASSAGQGGYGYTF. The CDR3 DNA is TGTGCCAGCAGCGCGGGACAGGGAGGGTATGGCTACACCTTC.

CDR3 amino acids: CASSSQREQYF. DNA of the CDR3: TGCGCCAGCAGCTCTCAGCGCGAGCAGTACTTC. The chain has TRBV5-1 and TRBJ2-7, with no clear D. This CDR3 spans 11 amino acids. Per germline, CDR1 SGHRS and CDR2 YFSETQ. V was trimmed by 3 bases and J by 6 bases, leaving 7 bases between them.

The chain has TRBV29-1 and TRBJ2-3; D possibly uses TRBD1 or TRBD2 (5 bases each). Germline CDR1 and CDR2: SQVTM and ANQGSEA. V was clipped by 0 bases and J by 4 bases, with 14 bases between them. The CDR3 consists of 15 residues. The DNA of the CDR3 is TGCAGCGTTGAAGATCCGACAGTGAGGGCAGATACGCAGTATTTT. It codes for CSVEDPTVRADTQYF.

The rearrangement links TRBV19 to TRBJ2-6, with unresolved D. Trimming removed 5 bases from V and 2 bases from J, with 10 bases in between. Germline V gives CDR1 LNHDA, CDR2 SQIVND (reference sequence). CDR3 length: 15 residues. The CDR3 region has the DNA TGTGCCAGTAGTTCCGGGCTGCCTGGGGCCAACGTCCTGACTTTC. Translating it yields CASSSGLPGANVLTF.

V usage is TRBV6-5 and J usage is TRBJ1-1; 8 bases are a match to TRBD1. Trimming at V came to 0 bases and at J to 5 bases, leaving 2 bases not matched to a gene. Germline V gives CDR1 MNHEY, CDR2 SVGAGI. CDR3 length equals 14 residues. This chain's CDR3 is CASSYSGQATEAFF. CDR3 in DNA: TGTGCCAGCAGTTACTCGGGACAGGCAACTGAAGCTTTCTTT.

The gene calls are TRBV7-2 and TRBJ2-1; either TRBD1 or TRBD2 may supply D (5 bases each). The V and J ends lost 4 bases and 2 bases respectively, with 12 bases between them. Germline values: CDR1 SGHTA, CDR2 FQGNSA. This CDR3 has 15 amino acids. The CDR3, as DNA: TGTGCCAGCAGCTGGGACCTACAAACCTACAATGAGCAGTTCTTC. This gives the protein CASSWDLQTYNEQFF.

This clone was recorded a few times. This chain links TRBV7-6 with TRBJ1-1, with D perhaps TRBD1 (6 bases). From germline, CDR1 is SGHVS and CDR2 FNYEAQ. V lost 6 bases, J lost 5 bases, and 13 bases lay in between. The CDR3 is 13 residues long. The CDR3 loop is CASSLDRRTEAFF. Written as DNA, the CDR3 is TGTGCCAGCAGTTTGGACAGACGAACTGAAGCTTTCTTT.

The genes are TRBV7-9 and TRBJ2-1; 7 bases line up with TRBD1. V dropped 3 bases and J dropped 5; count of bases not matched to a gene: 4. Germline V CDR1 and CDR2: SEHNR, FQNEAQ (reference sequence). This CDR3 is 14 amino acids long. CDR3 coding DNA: TGTGCCAGCAGCTTGGGGACAGCGAACAATGAGCAGTTCTTC. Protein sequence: CASSLGTANNEQFF.

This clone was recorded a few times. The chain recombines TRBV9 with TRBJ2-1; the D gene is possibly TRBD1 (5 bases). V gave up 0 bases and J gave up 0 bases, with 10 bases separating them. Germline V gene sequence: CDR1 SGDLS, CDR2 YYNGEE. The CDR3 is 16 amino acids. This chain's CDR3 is CASSVVDRPSYNEQFF. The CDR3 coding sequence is TGTGCCAGCAGCGTAGTCGACAGACCCTCCTACAATGAGCAGTTCTTC. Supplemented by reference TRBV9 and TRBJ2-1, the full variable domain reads DSGVTQTPKHLITATGQRVTLRCSPRSGDLSVYWYQQSLDQGLQFLIQYYNGEERAKGNILERFSAQQFPDLHSELNLSSLELGDSALYFCASSVVDRPSYNEQFFGPGTRLTVL.

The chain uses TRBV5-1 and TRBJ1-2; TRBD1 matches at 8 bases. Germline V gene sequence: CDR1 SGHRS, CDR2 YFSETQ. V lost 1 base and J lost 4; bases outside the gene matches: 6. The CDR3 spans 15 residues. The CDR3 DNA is TGCGCCAGCAGCTTGTATACAGGACAGGGCTATGGCTACACCTTC. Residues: CASSLYTGQGYGYTF.

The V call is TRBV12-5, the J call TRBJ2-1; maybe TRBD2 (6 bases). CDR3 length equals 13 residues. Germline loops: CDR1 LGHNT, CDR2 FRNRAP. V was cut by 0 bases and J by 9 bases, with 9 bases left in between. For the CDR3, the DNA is TGTGCTAGTGGTTTGGTAGGGCGGGGTGAGCAGTTCTTC. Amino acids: CASGLVGRGEQFF. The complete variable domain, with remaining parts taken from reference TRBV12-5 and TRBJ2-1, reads DARVTQTPRHKVTEMGQEVTMRCQPILGHNTVFWYRQTMMQGLELLAYFRNRAPLDDSGMPKDRFSAEMPDATLATLKIQPSEPRDSAVYFCASGLVGRGEQFFGPGTRLTVL.

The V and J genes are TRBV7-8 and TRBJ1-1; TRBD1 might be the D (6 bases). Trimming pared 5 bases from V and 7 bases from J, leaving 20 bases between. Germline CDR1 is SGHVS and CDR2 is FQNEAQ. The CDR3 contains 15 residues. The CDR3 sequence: CASSSRELDSNEAFF. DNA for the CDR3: TGTGCCAGCAGCAGTAGGGAATTGGACAGCAATGAAGCTTTCTTT.